In its sample, the clone carrying this TCR beta chain was seen once. The antigen is not known. The germline V gene has CDR1 MNHNS and CDR2 SASEGT. With 6 bases clipped from V and 1 base from J, the junction kept 5 bases outside the gene matches. The CDR3 sequence is 15 residues long. This sample stems from a study of cytomegalovirus exposure and HLA in healthy donors. In the study overall: The 666 first-cohort repertoires shared a platform with the 120 or so validation repertoires, as reported in a later analysis. The study's findings and limits: With high specificity and sensitivity, the classifier reportedly diagnosed cytomegalovirus status. The majority of TCR sequences were rare, yet some public TCRs appeared in many donors.

TCRdb's copy holds only in-frame clones and misses some; the assay was immunoSEQ multiplex PCR. The sample yields more than 110,000 clones, around 88% seen once. This receptor was obtained from a woman under 30 in good health and CMV-seropositive. V usage is TRBV6-1 and J usage is TRBJ1-5, with 8 bases aligning to TRBD1. Sequencing was carried out using PBMCs. DNA of the CDR3: TGTGCCAGCAGGGCGGACAGGGTCAGCAATCAGCCCCAGCATTTT. Residues: CASRADRVSNQPQHF.